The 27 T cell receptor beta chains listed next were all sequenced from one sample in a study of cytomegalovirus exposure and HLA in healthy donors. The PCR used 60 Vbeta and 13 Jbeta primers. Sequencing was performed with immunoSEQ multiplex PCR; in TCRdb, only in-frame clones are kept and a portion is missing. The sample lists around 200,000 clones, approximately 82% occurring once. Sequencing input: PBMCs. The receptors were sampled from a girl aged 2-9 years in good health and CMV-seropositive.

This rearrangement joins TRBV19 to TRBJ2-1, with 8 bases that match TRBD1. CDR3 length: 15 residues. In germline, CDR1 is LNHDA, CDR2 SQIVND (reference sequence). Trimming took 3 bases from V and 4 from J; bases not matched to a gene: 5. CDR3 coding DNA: TGTGCCAGTAGTATTCTACAGGGGGGTTACAATGAGCAGTTCTTC. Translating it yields CASSILQGGYNEQFF. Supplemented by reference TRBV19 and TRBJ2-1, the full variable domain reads DGGITQSPKYLFRKEGQNVTLSCEQNLNHDAMYWYRQDPGQGLRLIYYSQIVNDFQKGDIAEGYSVSREKKESFPLTVTSAQKNPTAFYLCASSILQGGYNEQFFGPGTRLTVL.

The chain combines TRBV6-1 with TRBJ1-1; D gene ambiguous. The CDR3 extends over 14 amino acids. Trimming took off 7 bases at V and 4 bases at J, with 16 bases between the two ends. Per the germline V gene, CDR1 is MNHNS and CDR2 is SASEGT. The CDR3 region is CASNRLSRSTEAFF. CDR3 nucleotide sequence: TGTGCCAGCAACCGACTATCCCGTAGCACTGAAGCTTTCTTT.

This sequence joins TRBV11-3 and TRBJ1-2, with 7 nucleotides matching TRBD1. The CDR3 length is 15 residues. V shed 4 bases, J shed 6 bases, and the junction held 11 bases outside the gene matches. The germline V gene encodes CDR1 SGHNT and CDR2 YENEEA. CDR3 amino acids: CASSYPGQRLNGYTF. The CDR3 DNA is TGTGCCAGCAGCTACCCGGGACAGAGGTTAAATGGCTACACCTTC. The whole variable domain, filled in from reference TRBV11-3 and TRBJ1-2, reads EAGVVQSPRYKIIEKKQPVAFWCNPISGHNTLYWYLQNLGQGPELLIRYENEEAVDDSQLPKDRFSAERLKGVDSTLKIQPAELGDSAVYLCASSYPGQRLNGYTFGSGTRLTVV.

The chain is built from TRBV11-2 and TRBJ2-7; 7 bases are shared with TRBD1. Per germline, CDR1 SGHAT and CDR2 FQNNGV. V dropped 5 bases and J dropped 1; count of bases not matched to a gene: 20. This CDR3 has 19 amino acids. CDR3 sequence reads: CASSIGLGRGPAQSYEQYF. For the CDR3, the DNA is TGTGCCAGCAGCATAGGCCTGGGAAGGGGGCCCGCCCAATCCTACGAGCAGTACTTC.

CDR3 region: CASSPGTGSYNEQFF. In DNA, the CDR3 is TGTGCCAGCAGCCCGGGGACAGGCTCCTACAATGAGCAGTTCTTC. The rearrangement joins TRBV11-1 to TRBJ2-1, with 8 bases matching TRBD1. V lost 5 bases, J lost 0 bases, and 3 bases stayed unmatched. Germline CDR1 and CDR2: SGHAT and FQDESV (reference sequence). There are 15 residues in the CDR3.

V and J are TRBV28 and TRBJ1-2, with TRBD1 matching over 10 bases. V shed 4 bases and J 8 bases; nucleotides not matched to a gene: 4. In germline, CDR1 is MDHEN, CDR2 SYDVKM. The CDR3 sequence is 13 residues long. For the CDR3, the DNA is TGTGCCAGCAGTTCGGGACAGGGGACGGGCTACACCTTC. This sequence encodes CASSSGQGTGYTF.

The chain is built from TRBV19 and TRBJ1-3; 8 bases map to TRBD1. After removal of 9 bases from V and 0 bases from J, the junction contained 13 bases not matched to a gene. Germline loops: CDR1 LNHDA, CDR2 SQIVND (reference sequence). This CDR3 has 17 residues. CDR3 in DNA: TGTGCCAGCTCTTACCCAGGGGGCGCGGGCTCTGGAAACACCATATATTTT. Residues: CASSYPGGAGSGNTIYF.

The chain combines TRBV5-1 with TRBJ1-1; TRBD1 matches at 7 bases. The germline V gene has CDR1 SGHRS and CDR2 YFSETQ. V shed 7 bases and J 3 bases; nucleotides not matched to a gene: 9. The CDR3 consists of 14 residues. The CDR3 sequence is CASQRTGWDTEAFF. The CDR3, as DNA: TGCGCCAGCCAGCGGACAGGTTGGGACACTGAAGCTTTCTTT.

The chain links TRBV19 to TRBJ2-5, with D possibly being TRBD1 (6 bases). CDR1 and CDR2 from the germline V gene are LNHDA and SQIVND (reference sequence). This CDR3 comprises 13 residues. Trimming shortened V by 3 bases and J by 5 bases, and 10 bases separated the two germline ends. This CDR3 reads CASSMNRAETQYF. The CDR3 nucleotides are TGTGCCAGTAGTATGAACAGGGCGGAGACCCAGTACTTC.

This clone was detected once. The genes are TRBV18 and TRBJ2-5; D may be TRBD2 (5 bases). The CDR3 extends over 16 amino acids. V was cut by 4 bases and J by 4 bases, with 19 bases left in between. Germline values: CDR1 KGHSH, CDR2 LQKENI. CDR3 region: CASSLHIADEGETQYF. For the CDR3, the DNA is TGTGCCAGCTCACTCCACATCGCAGACGAGGGAGAGACCCAGTACTTC.

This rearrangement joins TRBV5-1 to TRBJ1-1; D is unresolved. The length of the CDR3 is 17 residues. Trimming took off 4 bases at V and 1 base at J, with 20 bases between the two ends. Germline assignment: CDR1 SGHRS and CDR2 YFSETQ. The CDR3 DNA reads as TGCGCCAGCAGCCCAGACATGGGCTATGGTGGGAACACTGAAGCTTTCTTT. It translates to CASSPDMGYGGNTEAFF.

The CDR3 nucleotides are TGTGCCAGCAGCTCCTGGACTAACGCCTCCTACGAGCAGTACTTC. Protein sequence: CASSSWTNASYEQYF. The V call is TRBV13, the J call TRBJ2-5; a weak D match, TRBD2 (6 bases). Matching the DNA end better, TRBJ2-7 makes the J call doubtful. The CDR3 has 15 amino acids. The germline V gene encodes CDR1 PRHDT and CDR2 FYEKMQ (reference sequence).

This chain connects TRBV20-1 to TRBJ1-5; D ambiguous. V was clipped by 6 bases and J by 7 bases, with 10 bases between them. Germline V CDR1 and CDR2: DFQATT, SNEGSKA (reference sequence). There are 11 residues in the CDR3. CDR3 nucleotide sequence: TGCAGTGCAGAGGGAGTACAGCCCCAGCATTTT. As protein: CSAEGVQPQHF.

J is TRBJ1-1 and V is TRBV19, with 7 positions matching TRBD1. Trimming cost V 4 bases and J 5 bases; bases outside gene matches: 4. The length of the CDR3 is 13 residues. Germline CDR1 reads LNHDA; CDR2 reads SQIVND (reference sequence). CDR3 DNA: TGTGCCAGTAGTAGACAGGGAGGTACTGAAGCTTTCTTT. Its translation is CASSRQGGTEAFF.

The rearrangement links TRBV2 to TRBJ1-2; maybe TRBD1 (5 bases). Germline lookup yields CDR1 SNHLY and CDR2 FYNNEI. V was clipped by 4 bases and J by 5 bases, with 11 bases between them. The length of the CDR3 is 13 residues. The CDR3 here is CASSVLGAYGYTF. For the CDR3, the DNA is TGTGCCAGCAGTGTGTTAGGGGCGTATGGCTACACCTTC.

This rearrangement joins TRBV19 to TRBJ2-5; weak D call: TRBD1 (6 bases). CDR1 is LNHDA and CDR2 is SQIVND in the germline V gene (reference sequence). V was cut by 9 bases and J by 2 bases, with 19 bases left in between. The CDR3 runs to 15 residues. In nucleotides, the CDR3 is TGTGCCAGCAGGACTCGGGACGGGACACAAGAGACCCAGTACTTC. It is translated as CASRTRDGTQETQYF.

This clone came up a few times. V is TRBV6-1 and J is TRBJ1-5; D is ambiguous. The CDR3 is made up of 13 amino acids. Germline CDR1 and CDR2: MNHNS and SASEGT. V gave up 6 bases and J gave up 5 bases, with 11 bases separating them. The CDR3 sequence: CASRLYYYQPQHF. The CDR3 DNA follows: TGTGCCAGCAGGCTTTACTATTATCAGCCCCAGCATTTT.

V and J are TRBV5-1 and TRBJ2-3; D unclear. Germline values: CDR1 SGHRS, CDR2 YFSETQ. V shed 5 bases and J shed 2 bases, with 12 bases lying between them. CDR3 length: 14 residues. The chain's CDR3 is CASSEQINTDTQYF. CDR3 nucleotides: TGCGCCAGCAGTGAACAGATCAACACAGATACGCAGTATTTT. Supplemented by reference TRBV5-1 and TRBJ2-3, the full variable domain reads KAGVTQTPRYLIKTRGQQVTLSCSPISGHRSVSWYQQTPGQGLQFLFEYFSETQRNKGNFPGRFSGRQFSNSRSEMNVSTLELGDSALYLCASSEQINTDTQYFGPGTRLTVL.

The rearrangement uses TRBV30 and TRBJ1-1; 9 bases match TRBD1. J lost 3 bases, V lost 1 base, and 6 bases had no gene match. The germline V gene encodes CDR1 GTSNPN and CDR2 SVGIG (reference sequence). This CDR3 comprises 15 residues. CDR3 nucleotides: TGTGCCTGGAGTGGATCCCGGACAGGGGACACTGAAGCTTTCTTT. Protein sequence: CAWSGSRTGDTEAFF.

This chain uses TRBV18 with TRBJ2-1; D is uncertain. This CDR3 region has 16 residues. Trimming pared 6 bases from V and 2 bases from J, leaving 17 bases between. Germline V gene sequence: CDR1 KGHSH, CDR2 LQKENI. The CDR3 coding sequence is TGTGCCAGCTCGACCGGAGAATACGACCCCTACAATGAGCAGTTCTTC. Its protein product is CASSTGEYDPYNEQFF.

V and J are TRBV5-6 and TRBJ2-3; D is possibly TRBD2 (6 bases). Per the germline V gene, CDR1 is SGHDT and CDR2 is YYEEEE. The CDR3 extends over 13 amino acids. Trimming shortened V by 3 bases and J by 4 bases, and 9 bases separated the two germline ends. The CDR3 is CASSSRGADTQYF. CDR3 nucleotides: TGTGCCAGCAGCTCGCGGGGAGCAGATACGCAGTATTTT.

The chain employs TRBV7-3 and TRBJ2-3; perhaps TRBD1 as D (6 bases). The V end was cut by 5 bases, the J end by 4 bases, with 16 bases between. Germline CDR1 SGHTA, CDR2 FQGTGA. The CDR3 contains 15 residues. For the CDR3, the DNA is TGTGCCAGCAGCCAAGGGACACCCTTTTCAGATACGCAGTATTTT. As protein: CASSQGTPFSDTQYF.

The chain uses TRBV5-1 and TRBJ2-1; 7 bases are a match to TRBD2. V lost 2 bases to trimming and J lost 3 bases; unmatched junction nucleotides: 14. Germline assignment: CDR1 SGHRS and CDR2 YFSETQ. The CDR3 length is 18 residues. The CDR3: CASSFFKRSLADYNEQFF. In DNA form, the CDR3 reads TGCGCCAGCAGCTTTTTCAAGCGCTCCCTAGCGGACTACAATGAGCAGTTCTTC. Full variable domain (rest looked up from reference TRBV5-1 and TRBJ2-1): KAGVTQTPRYLIKTRGQQVTLSCSPISGHRSVSWYQQTPGQGLQFLFEYFSETQRNKGNFPGRFSGRQFSNSRSEMNVSTLELGDSALYLCASSFFKRSLADYNEQFFGPGTRLTVL.

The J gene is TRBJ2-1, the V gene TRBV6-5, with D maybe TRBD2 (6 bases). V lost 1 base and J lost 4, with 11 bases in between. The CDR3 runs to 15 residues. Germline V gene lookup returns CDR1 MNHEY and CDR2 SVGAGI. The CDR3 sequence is CASSYYLASYNEQFF. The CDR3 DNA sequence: TGTGCCAGCAGTTACTACCTAGCGTCGTACAATGAGCAGTTCTTC.

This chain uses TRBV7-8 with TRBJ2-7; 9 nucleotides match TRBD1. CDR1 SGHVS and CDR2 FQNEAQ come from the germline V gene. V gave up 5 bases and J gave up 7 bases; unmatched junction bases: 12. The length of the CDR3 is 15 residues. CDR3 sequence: CASSTPGQGQREQYF. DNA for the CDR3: TGTGCCAGCAGCACTCCGGGACAGGGACAGAGGGAGCAGTACTTC.

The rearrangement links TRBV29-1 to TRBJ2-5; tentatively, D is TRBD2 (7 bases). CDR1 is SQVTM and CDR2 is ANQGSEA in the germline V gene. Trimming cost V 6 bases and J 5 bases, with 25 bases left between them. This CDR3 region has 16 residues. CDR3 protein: CSVTRGARRAGETQYF. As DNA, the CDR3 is TGCAGCGTAACTCGGGGGGCAAGGAGGGCCGGGGAGACCCAGTACTTC. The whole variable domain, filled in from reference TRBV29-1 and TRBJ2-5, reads SAVISQKPSRDICQRGTSLTIQCQVDSQVTMMFWYRQQPGQSLTLIATANQGSEATYESGFVIDKFPISRPNLTFSTLTVSNMSPEDSSIYLCSVTRGARRAGETQYFGPGTRLLVL.

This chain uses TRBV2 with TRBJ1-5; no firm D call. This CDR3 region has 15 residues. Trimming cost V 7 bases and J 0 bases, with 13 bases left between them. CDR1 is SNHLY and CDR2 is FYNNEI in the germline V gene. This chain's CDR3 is CASKRRIDSNQPQHF. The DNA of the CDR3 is TGTGCCAGCAAGAGGAGAATAGATAGCAATCAGCCCCAGCATTTT.